What follows are 32 T cell receptor beta chains derived from one specimen sequenced in a study of blood T cell repertoires in COVID-19. Produced via immunoSEQ multiplex PCR; TCRdb's table is partial and in-frame only. The sample carries some 240,000 clones, 65% to 85% recorded once. Sequencing input: peripheral blood. Receptor source: a human donor in a cohort sampled during active COVID-19.

This chain connects TRBV5-3 to TRBJ2-2; 9 nucleotides line up with TRBD1. TRBV5-3 is an open reading frame, and its role is uncertain. The CDR3 spans 15 residues. Unmatched junction bases numbered 0, after V lost 0 bases and J lost 3 bases. The CDR3 bases are TGTGCCAGAAGCTTGGGGACAGGGGACACCGGGGAGCTGTTTTTT. Its protein product is CARSLGTGDTGELFF.

The chain employs TRBV6-5 and TRBJ1-5; no clear D gene. There are 13 residues in the CDR3. V lost 2 bases and J 4 bases, leaving 6 bases between the germline ends. CDR1 MNHEY and CDR2 SVGAGI come from the germline V gene. CDR3 sequence reads: CASSYEANQPQHF. In DNA form, the CDR3 reads TGTGCCAGCAGTTACGAGGCAAATCAGCCCCAGCATTTT.

V and J are TRBV5-1 and TRBJ2-5; 7 bases align to TRBD2. This CDR3 contains 17 residues. CDR1 and CDR2 from the germline V gene are SGHRS and YFSETQ. V was clipped by 3 bases and J by 5 bases; unmatched bases: 16. The CDR3 DNA reads TGCGCCAGCAGCTGGGGAGGGGCGGGCCCGCGACTGGAGACCCAGTACTTC. It is translated as CASSWGGAGPRLETQYF.

The chain joins TRBV3-1 (or the pseudogene TRBV3-2) to TRBJ2-3, with 8 bases aligning to TRBD2. From germline, CDR1 is LGHDT and CDR2 YNNKEL (reference sequence). The V and J ends lost 4 bases and 7 bases, in that order; junction bases with no gene match: 16. The length of the CDR3 is 17 residues. The CDR3 DNA reads TGTGCCAGCAGCCTAAAATTGGGAGCGGGGGACTCCTATACGCAGTATTTT. Translation gives CASSLKLGAGDSYTQYF.

This clone was detected a few times. The chain carries TRBV2 and TRBJ1-6; no clear D. The CDR3 sequence is 13 residues long. V gave up 3 bases and J gave up 6 bases, with 6 bases separating them. CDR1 and CDR2 (germline): SNHLY, FYNNEI. DNA of the CDR3: TGTGCCAGCAGTGATCGGTTTAATTCACCCCTCCACTTT. Translating it yields CASSDRFNSPLHF.

This clone was recorded a few times. This chain joins TRBV4-2 and TRBJ1-1, with a tentative D call TRBD1 (6 bases). Trimming removed 1 base at V and 5 bases at J, with 14 bases between. The CDR3 loop spans 15 amino acids. Germline CDR1 is LGHNA and CDR2 is YNFKEQ. The CDR3 loop is CASSQVRGAGTEAFF. CDR3 sequence (DNA): TGTGCCAGCAGCCAAGTCCGGGGGGCAGGGACTGAAGCTTTCTTT.

The rearrangement links TRBV6-2 or TRBV6-3 to TRBJ1-5, with 9 bases that match TRBD1. Germline V gene data show CDR1 as MNHEY and CDR2 as SVGEGT. V lost 6 bases to trimming and J lost 4 bases; unmatched junction nucleotides: 16. The CDR3 consists of 18 residues. This CDR3 is CASSLNVAKDRGNQPQHF. The CDR3 region has the DNA TGTGCCAGCAGCCTGAACGTGGCCAAGGACAGGGGAAATCAGCCCCAGCATTTT.

The chain employs TRBV18 and TRBJ1-3; 9 positions agree with TRBD1. V lost 2 bases, J lost 2 bases, and 4 bases stayed unmatched. This CDR3 comprises 16 residues. Germline V gene sequence: CDR1 KGHSH, CDR2 LQKENI. The CDR3 DNA follows: TGTGCCAGCTCACCAGGGACAGGGAGAACTGGAAACACCATATATTTT. Amino acids: CASSPGTGRTGNTIYF.

This sequence joins TRBV5-4 and TRBJ2-7; D not resolved. Germline V gives CDR1 SGHNT, CDR2 YYREEE (reference sequence). V lost 0 bases and J 2 bases, leaving 6 bases between the germline ends. The CDR3 loop spans 13 amino acids. CDR3: CASSLDSPYEQYF. As DNA, the CDR3 is TGTGCCAGCAGCTTGGACTCCCCCTACGAGCAGTACTTC. The variable domain in full, with the rest retrieved from reference TRBV5-4 and TRBJ2-7, is ETGVTQSPTHLIKTRGQQVTLRCSSQSGHNTVSWYQQALGQGPQFIFQYYREEENGRGNFPPRFSGLQFPNYSSELNVNALELDDSALYLCASSLDSPYEQYFGPGTRLTVT.

The V call is TRBV6-5, the J call TRBJ1-4; D is unresolved. V gave up 0 bases and J gave up 3 bases, with 5 bases separating them. The CDR3 contains 14 residues. Germline V lookup: CDR1 MNHEY, CDR2 SVGAGI. CDR3 nucleotide sequence: TGTGCCAGCAGTTACTCGCAGTCTAATGAAAAACTGTTTTTT. Residues: CASSYSQSNEKLFF.

The chain couples TRBV6-2 or TRBV6-3 to TRBJ1-2; no firm D call. V lost 6 bases and J lost 4, with 15 bases in between. Germline assignment: CDR1 MNHEY and CDR2 SVGEGT. This CDR3 is built from 14 residues. The CDR3 sequence is CASSLDQEGYGYTF. The CDR3 nucleotides are TGTGCCAGCAGCCTAGACCAGGAGGGCTATGGCTACACCTTC.

The genes are TRBV6-5 and TRBJ1-1, with D perhaps TRBD1 (6 bases). Per germline, CDR1 MNHEY and CDR2 SVGAGI. The CDR3 covers 11 residues. V gave up 5 bases and J gave up 7 bases, with 8 bases separating them. Written as DNA, the CDR3 is TGTGCCAGCAGTCGACAGGATGAAGCTTTCTTT. It translates to CASSRQDEAFF.

This clone was seen ten or more times. The chain has TRBV10-3 and TRBJ1-2; 7 nucleotides match TRBD1. V was pared by 6 bases and J by 4 bases, with 8 bases of the junction left unmatched. This CDR3 comprises 14 residues. The germline V gene has CDR1 ENHRY and CDR2 SYGVKD. CDR3 sequence: CAISSTDRVYGYTF. Written as DNA, the CDR3 is TGTGCCATCAGCTCAACTGACAGGGTCTATGGCTACACCTTC.

The chain recombines TRBV24-1 with TRBJ2-1; 10 positions agree with TRBD2. The trim removed 5 bases at V and 10 bases at J, leaving 13 bases unmatched. This CDR3 has 16 residues. Germline CDR1 and CDR2: KGHDR and SFDVKD. This chain's CDR3 is CATSAPGSGGAREQFF. The DNA of the CDR3 is TGTGCCACCAGTGCTCCGGGGAGCGGGGGGGCCAGAGAGCAGTTCTTC.

Of note for this clone: Other nucleotide sequences in the sample specify the same CDR3. V is TRBV12-3 or TRBV12-4 and J is TRBJ1-2; 7 nucleotides line up with TRBD1. V shed 3 bases and J 3 bases; nucleotides not matched to a gene: 1. The CDR3 runs to 13 residues. CDR3: CASSFTGDYGYTF. The CDR3 nucleotides are TGTGCCAGCAGTTTCACAGGGGACTATGGCTACACCTTC.

V usage is TRBV5-1 and J usage is TRBJ2-2; D gene ambiguous. CDR3 length equals 14 residues. The V gene lost 1 base and the J gene lost 2 bases, with 6 bases spanning the gap. CDR1 is SGHRS, CDR2 YFSETQ, per germline. CDR3 amino acids: CASSLNRNTGELFF. The CDR3 DNA is TGCGCCAGCAGCTTGAATAGAAACACCGGGGAGCTGTTTTTT.

The genes are TRBV7-8 and TRBJ1-1; weak D call: TRBD1 (6 bases). The germline V and J ends were trimmed by 1 base and 2 bases, with 11 bases remaining between them. The V gene's germline CDR1 is SGHVS and CDR2 FQNEAQ. The CDR3 spans 15 residues. The CDR3 coding sequence is TGTGCCAGCAGCTTAGAAACAGGGTTAAACACTGAAGCTTTCTTT. Translating it yields CASSLETGLNTEAFF.

The chain joins TRBV5-1 to TRBJ2-7, with 10 bases aligning to TRBD1. The junction had 9 bases not matched to a gene; V was cut back by 4 bases and J by 5 bases. The CDR3 loop spans 15 amino acids. CDR1 SGHRS and CDR2 YFSETQ come from the germline V gene. This CDR3 reads CASSPPTGGDDEQYF. DNA for the CDR3: TGCGCCAGCAGCCCCCCGACAGGGGGCGACGACGAGCAGTACTTC.

The chain recombines TRBV10-3 with TRBJ1-5; D perhaps matches TRBD1 (5 bases). The germline V and J ends were trimmed by 4 bases and 7 bases, with 11 bases remaining between them. CDR3 size: 13 residues. Germline V gene sequence: CDR1 ENHRY, CDR2 SYGVKD. CDR3 coding DNA: TGTGCCATCAGTGGGACAACACAACAGCCCCAGCATTTT. It yields the protein CAISGTTQQPQHF.

V is TRBV28 and J is TRBJ1-6; D is unresolved. The CDR3 runs to 16 residues. Germline loops: CDR1 MDHEN, CDR2 SYDVKM. V was cut by 5 bases and J by 0 bases, with 11 bases left in between. The CDR3 is CASSIRAGSYNSPLHF. For the CDR3, the DNA is TGTGCCAGCAGTATACGCGCTGGCTCCTATAATTCACCCCTCCACTTT.

V is TRBV4-3 and J is TRBJ2-5; possible D gene TRBD2, 5 bases. The CDR3 totals 15 residues. Trimming shortened V by 3 bases and J by 2 bases, and 13 bases separated the two germline ends. Germline CDR1 is LGHNA and CDR2 is YSLEER. The CDR3 sequence is CASSQRFGVQETQYF. The CDR3 DNA sequence: TGCGCCAGCAGCCAGCGTTTCGGGGTGCAAGAGACCCAGTACTTC.

V and J are TRBV13 and TRBJ2-1; TRBD2 matches at 7 bases. From germline, CDR1 is PRHDT and CDR2 FYEKMQ (reference sequence). J lost 0 bases, V lost 5 bases, and 7 bases had no gene match. The CDR3 has 16 amino acids. DNA of the CDR3: TGTGCCAGCAGCCAAGGACTAGATCTCTCCTACAATGAGCAGTTCTTC. Translation gives CASSQGLDLSYNEQFF. The full variable domain, rest sourced from reference TRBV13 and TRBJ2-1, is AAGVIQSPRHLIKEKRETATLKCYPIPRHDTVYWYQQGPGQDPQFLISFYEKMQSDKGSIPDRFSAQQFSDYHSELNMSSLELGDSALYFCASSQGLDLSYNEQFFGPGTRLTVL.

The V gene is TRBV28, the J gene TRBJ2-7, with 7 positions matching TRBD2. This CDR3 is 13 amino acids long. Trimming at V came to 5 bases and at J to 0 bases, leaving 1 base not matched to a gene. In germline, CDR1 is MDHEN, CDR2 SYDVKM. CDR3 loop: CASSPSGSYEQYF. The CDR3 nucleotides read TGTGCCAGCAGTCCTAGCGGCTCCTACGAGCAGTACTTC.

The DNA for the CDR3 is TGTGCCAGCAGTGGGGGAGGGCCCACCGGGGAGCTGTTTTTT. Protein sequence: CASSGGGPTGELFF. V usage is TRBV28 and J usage is TRBJ2-2, with TRBD2 matching 7 bases. The CDR3 runs to 14 residues. The V gene's germline CDR1 is MDHEN and CDR2 SYDVKM. V dropped 5 bases and J dropped 4; count of bases not matched to a gene: 4.

This chain connects TRBV30 to TRBJ1-4, with 8 positions matching TRBD1. The CDR3 totals 15 residues. Germline lookup yields CDR1 GTSNPN and CDR2 SVGIG (reference sequence). J was trimmed by 10 bases and V by 0 bases; bases with no gene match: 10. The CDR3 sequence: CAWSVLGQGTGKLFF. The CDR3 DNA reads TGTGCCTGGAGTGTACTAGGACAGGGCACGGGAAAACTGTTTTTT.

The chain couples TRBV24-1 to TRBJ1-1; weak D call: TRBD1 (6 bases). The length of the CDR3 is 14 residues. CDR1 is KGHDR, CDR2 SFDVKD, per germline. Trimming removed 3 bases from V and 2 bases from J, with 9 bases in between. The CDR3 DNA sequence: TGTGCCACCAGTGATCGGGGGGCCAACACTGAAGCTTTCTTT. It yields the protein CATSDRGANTEAFF.

The chain employs TRBV5-1 and TRBJ2-7; a weak D match, TRBD1 (7 bases). The CDR3 has 17 residues. The germline V and J ends were trimmed by 4 bases and 5 bases, with 25 bases remaining between them. Germline CDR1 and CDR2: SGHRS and YFSETQ. CDR3 region: CASSVRGAGTVYDEQYF. The CDR3 nucleotides are TGCGCCAGCAGCGTGCGGGGAGCTGGGACAGTCTACGACGAGCAGTACTTC. Drawing the rest from reference TRBV5-1 and TRBJ2-7, the complete variable domain is KAGVTQTPRYLIKTRGQQVTLSCSPISGHRSVSWYQQTPGQGLQFLFEYFSETQRNKGNFPGRFSGRQFSNSRSEMNVSTLELGDSALYLCASSVRGAGTVYDEQYFGPGTRLTVT.

This chain links TRBV28 with TRBJ2-4; a possible D gene is TRBD2 (5 bases). The CDR3 runs 16 residues. V gave up 2 bases and J gave up 9 bases, with 20 bases separating them. CDR1 and CDR2 (germline): MDHEN, SYDVKM. The CDR3 loop is CASSLIASASSGIQYF. In DNA form, the CDR3 reads TGTGCCAGCAGTTTAATAGCTTCGGCTAGCTCGGGCATTCAGTACTTC.

The CDR3 DNA is TGTGCCAGTAGTACCCCCGAGACAGGGGGCAGAGAAAAACTGTTTTTT. It specifies CASSTPETGGREKLFF. The rearrangement uses TRBV19 and TRBJ1-4; TRBD1 matches 10 bases. The V segment lost 4 bases and the J segment 8 bases; nucleotides outside the gene matches: 10. There are 16 residues in the CDR3. The germline CDR1 and CDR2 sequences are LNHDA and SQIVND (reference sequence).

This chain connects TRBV7-8 to TRBJ2-1; 8 bases are shared with TRBD2. Losses at the gene ends were 8 bases for V and 6 bases for J; bases not matched to a gene: 12. This CDR3 is 15 amino acids long. The germline V gene encodes CDR1 SGHVS and CDR2 FQNEAQ. CDR3 loop: CASVLWGLDINEQFF. The CDR3 DNA follows: TGTGCCAGCGTGTTGTGGGGACTAGATATCAATGAGCAGTTCTTC.

In nucleotides, the CDR3 is TGCGCCAGCAGCTTTTCGACTAGCGGGAGGGCCGGTGAGCAGTTCTTC. Protein product: CASSFSTSGRAGEQFF. The chain is built from TRBV5-1 and TRBJ2-1; TRBD2 agrees at 14 bases. V lost 2 bases, J lost 9 bases, and 7 bases stayed unmatched. The CDR3 sequence is 16 residues long. Germline loops: CDR1 SGHRS, CDR2 YFSETQ.

This clone was found many times. The chain couples TRBV27 to TRBJ1-6, with D possibly matching TRBD1 (6 bases). There are 15 residues in the CDR3. The V and J ends lost 3 bases and 9 bases respectively, with 15 bases between them. Looked up from germline, CDR1 is MNHEY and CDR2 is SMNVEV (reference sequence). The CDR3 protein is CASSFTTGRFSPLHF. The CDR3 coding sequence is TGTGCCAGCAGTTTTACGACAGGAAGGTTTTCACCCCTCCACTTT.